The rows below give T cell receptor beta chains drawn from one sample of a study of T cell responses to AZD1222 COVID-19 vaccine. TCRdb's copy holds only in-frame clones and misses some; the assay was immunoSEQ multiplex PCR. Among around 130,000 clones listed, around 90% were seen once. Material: peripheral blood, obtained 28 days after the second dose of the MenACWY control vaccine. The receptor set was obtained from an adult who received the MenACWY meningococcal vaccine as a control. CDR3s include the opening cysteine and the closing phenylalanine or tryptophan. The D gene is left open where the match is weak. Clone size appears in some rows only: once, few, many, or a class for an expanded clone.

v_call: TRBV5-6
j_call: TRBJ1-5
cdr3_length: 18
d_call: NA
clone_size: NA
cdr3_nt: TGTGCCAGCACCTCCTGGCGGGGGACTGTAATTTCCAATCAGCCCCAGCATTTT
cdr3_aa: CASTSWRGTVISNQPQHF

v_call: TRBV6-5
j_call: TRBJ1-4
cdr3_length: 14
d_call: NA
clone_size: NA
cdr3_nt: TGTGCCAGTCTTGACCGAGCAACTAATGAAAAACTGTTTTTT
cdr3_aa: CASLDRATNEKLFF

v_call: TRBV28
j_call: TRBJ2-2
cdr3_length: 15
d_call: TRBD1
clone_size: NA
cdr3_nt: TGTGCCAGCAGGGGACAGTTCAAGGGCACCGGGGAGCTGTTTTTT
cdr3_aa: CASRGQFKGTGELFF

v_call: TRBV25-1
j_call: TRBJ2-3
cdr3_length: 13
d_call: NA
clone_size: NA
cdr3_nt: TGTGCCAGCACTAGGGGGAGCACAGATACGCAGTATTTT
cdr3_aa: CASTRGSTDTQYF

v_call: TRBV7-2
j_call: TRBJ2-2
cdr3_length: 13
d_call: NA
clone_size: NA
cdr3_nt: TGTGCCAGCAGGCAGGGCGGGTCCGGGGAGCTGTTTTTT
cdr3_aa: CASRQGGSGELFF

v_call: TRBV12-3/TRBV12-4
j_call: TRBJ1-1
cdr3_length: 13
d_call: NA
clone_size: NA
cdr3_nt: TGTGCCAGCAGTTCTTATGATAACACTGAAGCTTTCTTT
cdr3_aa: CASSSYDNTEAFF

v_call: TRBV6-5
j_call: TRBJ2-1
cdr3_length: 14
d_call: NA
clone_size: NA
cdr3_nt: TGTGCCAGCAGTCCGGGGCCTACTAGTCGTAAGCAGTTCTTC
cdr3_aa: CASSPGPTSRKQFF

v_call: TRBV19
j_call: TRBJ2-1
cdr3_length: 16
d_call: NA
clone_size: NA
cdr3_nt: TGTGCCAGTAGTCTCCCCGGGGTCCCCTCCTACAATGAGCAGTTCTTC
cdr3_aa: CASSLPGVPSYNEQFF

v_call: TRBV30
j_call: TRBJ1-2
cdr3_length: 14
d_call: NA
clone_size: NA
cdr3_nt: TGTGCCTGGAGGGGGCGATCAGCTAACTATGGCTACACCTTC
cdr3_aa: CAWRGRSANYGYTF

v_call: TRBV28
j_call: TRBJ1-4
cdr3_length: 15
d_call: TRBD1
clone_size: NA
cdr3_nt: TGTGCCAGCAGTTTAGGGACAGGGGAGGGGGAAAAACTGTTTTTT
cdr3_aa: CASSLGTGEGEKLFF

v_call: TRBV18
j_call: TRBJ1-2
cdr3_length: 14
d_call: NA
clone_size: NA
cdr3_nt: TGTGCCAGCTCACCACGTGAGGGTTTAGATGGCTACACCTTC
cdr3_aa: CASSPREGLDGYTF

v_call: TRBV19
j_call: TRBJ1-1
cdr3_length: 14
d_call: NA
clone_size: once
cdr3_nt: TGTGCCAGTAGTATGCCAGGGTTTAACACTGAAGCTTTCTTT
cdr3_aa: CASSMPGFNTEAFF

v_call: TRBV29-1
j_call: TRBJ2-1
cdr3_length: 14
d_call: NA
clone_size: NA
cdr3_nt: TGCAGCGTTGAAGACAGTAGCTCCTACAATGAGCAGTTCTTC
cdr3_aa: CSVEDSSSYNEQFF

v_call: TRBV6-5
j_call: TRBJ1-1
cdr3_length: 13
d_call: NA
clone_size: NA
cdr3_nt: TGTGCCAGCAGTTACACCCGGGGGACTGAAGCTTTCTTT
cdr3_aa: CASSYTRGTEAFF

v_call: TRBV27
j_call: TRBJ2-1
cdr3_length: 15
d_call: TRBD2
clone_size: NA
cdr3_nt: TGTGCCAGCAGTTTAGGGGGGGACCTCTACAATGAGCAGTTCTTC
cdr3_aa: CASSLGGDLYNEQFF

v_call: TRBV4-1
j_call: TRBJ2-2
cdr3_length: 14
d_call: NA
clone_size: NA
cdr3_nt: TGCGCCAGCAGCCTAACTAGCATTACCGGGGAGCTGTTTTTT
cdr3_aa: CASSLTSITGELFF

v_call: TRBV19
j_call: TRBJ2-5
cdr3_length: 15
d_call: TRBD1
clone_size: NA
cdr3_nt: TGTGCCAGTAGTATTGGGGGGACAGGGCAAGAGACCCAGTACTTC
cdr3_aa: CASSIGGTGQETQYF

v_call: TRBV2
j_call: TRBJ1-6
cdr3_length: 13
d_call: NA
clone_size: NA
cdr3_nt: TGTGCCAGCAGTGAAACTGGGGATCGACCCCTCCACTTT
cdr3_aa: CASSETGDRPLHF

v_call: TRBV2
j_call: TRBJ2-7
cdr3_length: 15
d_call: TRBD2
clone_size: NA
cdr3_nt: TGTGCCAGCAGTGGCGGGACTAGCGGGACCTACGAGCAGTACTTC
cdr3_aa: CASSGGTSGTYEQYF

v_call: TRBV7-6
j_call: TRBJ2-1
cdr3_length: 15
d_call: TRBD1
clone_size: NA
cdr3_nt: TGTGCCAGCAGCCTCACAGGGGGTCCTACCAATGAGCAGTTCTTC
cdr3_aa: CASSLTGGPTNEQFF

v_call: TRBV28
j_call: TRBJ1-5
cdr3_length: 15
d_call: NA
clone_size: NA
cdr3_nt: TGTGCCAGCAGTCCCGGGACTGTTAGCAATCAGCCCCAGCATTTT
cdr3_aa: CASSPGTVSNQPQHF

v_call: TRBV14
j_call: TRBJ1-1
cdr3_length: 16
d_call: NA
clone_size: NA
cdr3_nt: TGTGCCAGCAGCCAAGATCCCGTAAGGCGGCGCACTGAAGCTTTCTTT
cdr3_aa: CASSQDPVRRRTEAFF

v_call: TRBV6-4
j_call: TRBJ2-2
cdr3_length: 16
d_call: NA
clone_size: many
cdr3_nt: TGTGCCAGCAGTGATAGTGCGGCGGCGAACACCGGGGAGCTGTTTTTT
cdr3_aa: CASSDSAAANTGELFF

v_call: TRBV3-1/TRBV3-2
j_call: TRBJ2-4
cdr3_length: 16
d_call: TRBD2
clone_size: NA
cdr3_nt: TGTGCCAGCAGCGGGCTAGCGGGAACGGCCAAAAACATTCAGTACTTC
cdr3_aa: CASSGLAGTAKNIQYF

v_call: TRBV12-3/TRBV12-4
j_call: TRBJ2-5
cdr3_length: 13
d_call: NA
clone_size: NA
cdr3_nt: TGTGCCAGCAGTTTAAGCAGGGAAGAGACCCAGTACTTC
cdr3_aa: CASSLSREETQYF

v_call: TRBV18
j_call: TRBJ1-1
cdr3_length: 14
d_call: TRBD1
clone_size: NA
cdr3_nt: TGTGCCAGCTCCAAGACAGGGCGTAACACTGAAGCTTTCTTT
cdr3_aa: CASSKTGRNTEAFF

v_call: TRBV4-1
j_call: TRBJ1-4
cdr3_length: 18
d_call: NA
clone_size: once
cdr3_nt: TGCGCCAGCAGCCAAGTTTTGTTCCCAGGGACTTATAATGAAAAACTGTTTTTT
cdr3_aa: CASSQVLFPGTYNEKLFF

v_call: TRBV19
j_call: TRBJ2-7
cdr3_length: 17
d_call: TRBD2
clone_size: once
cdr3_nt: TGTGCCAGTAGTTCGGGACTAGTATTTGGGAGGTCCTACGAGCAGTACTTC
cdr3_aa: CASSSGLVFGRSYEQYF

v_call: TRBV6-2/TRBV6-3
j_call: TRBJ1-2
cdr3_length: 15
d_call: NA
clone_size: NA
cdr3_nt: TGTGCCAGCAGTTACTCTGCAGGGTATGGATATGGCTACACCTTC
cdr3_aa: CASSYSAGYGYGYTF

v_call: TRBV29-1
j_call: TRBJ1-2
cdr3_length: 11
d_call: NA
clone_size: NA
cdr3_nt: TGCAGCGTTGATAGGGAAGGTGGCTACACCTTC
cdr3_aa: CSVDREGGYTF

v_call: TRBV18
j_call: TRBJ2-5
cdr3_length: 20
d_call: TRBD2
clone_size: NA
cdr3_nt: TGTGCCAGCCCTACTCACCTATTGGGACTAGCGGGAGGGCCAGGAGAGACCCAGTACTTC
cdr3_aa: CASPTHLLGLAGGPGETQYF

v_call: TRBV15
j_call: TRBJ1-4
cdr3_length: 12
d_call: NA
clone_size: NA
cdr3_nt: TGTGCCACCAGCACCTACGAAGGAAAACTGTTTTTT
cdr3_aa: CATSTYEGKLFF

v_call: TRBV30
j_call: TRBJ1-6
cdr3_length: 17
d_call: TRBD1
clone_size: NA
cdr3_nt: TGTGCCTGGAGTATACCGGGACAGGGACGATATAATTCACCCCTCCACTTT
cdr3_aa: CAWSIPGQGRYNSPLHF

v_call: TRBV7-3
j_call: TRBJ2-1
cdr3_length: 14
d_call: NA
clone_size: NA
cdr3_nt: TGTGCCAGCAGCTTAACCGGCAACTACAATGAGCAGTTCTTC
cdr3_aa: CASSLTGNYNEQFF

v_call: TRBV14
j_call: TRBJ2-6
cdr3_length: 13
d_call: NA
clone_size: NA
cdr3_nt: TGTGCCAGCAGCCAAGATACGCCAGGCGTCCTGACTTTC
cdr3_aa: CASSQDTPGVLTF

v_call: TRBV4-2
j_call: TRBJ2-3
cdr3_length: 16
d_call: NA
clone_size: NA
cdr3_nt: TGTGCCAGCAGCCAAGAGAGCGAGGTGAGGTTAGATACGCAGTATTTT
cdr3_aa: CASSQESEVRLDTQYF

v_call: TRBV27
j_call: TRBJ2-3
cdr3_length: 17
d_call: TRBD2
clone_size: NA
cdr3_nt: TGTGCCAGCAGTTCCCCGCCCGGGAGGCCGGGCACAGATACGCAGTATTTT
cdr3_aa: CASSSPPGRPGTDTQYF